The sequence of this TCR beta chain was determined in a study of blood T cell repertoires in COVID-19 (dated by TCRdb to 2018 to 2021). Looking at the study overall: Collaborator samples came from the United States, Italy and Spain and covered acute and convalescent phases of COVID-19. The material from the prospective study consisted of cDNA or gDNA derived from T cells, B-cell-depleted T cells, or PBMCs. Deeply sampled blood TCRbeta repertoires from subjects exposed to, actively infected with, or recovered from COVID-19 were included in the dataset. The repertoires were made available in a free public database intended to serve as a resource for research on the immune response to SARS-CoV-2. The samples were drawn from two sources: the first 160 participants of the ongoing ImmuneRACE study, and approximately 1,300 subjects contributed by 6 global collaborators. Sample metadata almost always included a de-identified subject ID, COVID-19 status, age in years and sex. Where HLA class I and class II types were available, the types were taken from metadata supplied by the sample provider, not from assay-based typing.

Each collaborating institution followed its own protocols to collect whole blood in K2EDTA tubes. For TCRbeta analysis, collaborator samples were shipped as frozen whole blood, as isolated PBMCs, or as DNA extracted from either sample type. V is cut by 1 base and J by 1 base, and the space between the germline ends is 10 bases. CDR1 and CDR2 (GTSNPN, SVGIG) derive from the germline V gene (reference sequence). Including the terminal cysteine and phenylalanine, the CDR3 comprises 15 residues. The only DNA kept is the CDR3, 45 bases in frame from the first base. Study-wide findings and limitations: Clinical and demographic metadata were provided uncurated, with the amount varying by source and participant.

TCRbeta CDR3 regions were amplified from genomic DNA by means of the immunoSEQ Assay, a bias-controlled multiplex PCR. The study's own analysis went as follows. Nucleated cell counts per sample were estimated from amplification of reference gene primers within the assay. Sequence reads were collapsed and filtered to measure the absolute abundance of every unique TCRbeta CDR3 rearrangement. For each sample, productive Simpson clonality was calculated as the square root of Simpson's diversity index across productive rearrangements. TCRdb limited this immuneACCESS table to in-frame rearrangements with V and J called. A share of clones is missing; checked studies link under half to unresolved V genes, and the rest is unexplained. That table furnishes V, J and clone size, whereas the DNA furnished D and trimming. The sample table lists around 620,000 clones, 70% to 90% of them with a count of one. Under 0.3% of the sample rests with the top ten.

On this clone itself: What this receptor recognizes is not known. Base qualities are missing; no much larger clone stands one base away.

The TCR sequence derives from a woman aged 18-35 years with acute or convalescent COVID-19. Sequenced sample: peripheral blood. This receptor chain uses TRBV30 and TRBJ1-4; a tentative D call is TRBD1 (6 bases match). The CDR3 here reads CAWSGRGGTNEKLFF. The nucleotide sequence reads as follows: TGTGCCTGGAGTGGTAGGGGGGGAACTAATGAAAAACTGTTTTTT.